Listed here is a single T cell receptor (beta chain). Its cognate antigen has yet to be identified. Base-call qualities are not available, and no considerably larger clone is one nucleotide away. The data originate from a study of OX40 agonist ivuxolimab in advanced cancers. Regarding the study in general: The costimulatory receptor OX40 (CD134) was targeted by ivuxolimab, a fully human IgG2 agonistic monoclonal antibody. Intravenous ivuxolimab was administered to patients every 2 weeks at six dose levels: 0.01, 0.1, 0.3, 1.5, 3 and 10 mg/kg. Of the approximately 53 patients in dose escalation, about 19 had hepatocellular carcinoma, approximately 15 had melanoma, 9 had renal cell carcinoma and 9 had head and neck cancer. The dose-escalation cohort was almost 85% male with a mean age of roughly 60 years, ranging from roughly 23 to 79. Prior anti-PD-1, anti-PD-L1 or anti-CTLA-4 therapy was permitted, and checkpoint inhibitors had been received by more than 35% of dose-escalation patients. Partial responses occurred in three dose-escalation patients, of whom one had hepatocellular carcinoma and two had cutaneous melanoma. Peripheral TCRbeta sequencing was intended to test whether TCR sequence diversity was altered and clonal T-cell expansion was caused by ivuxolimab. The monotherapy dose-escalation portion (N of about 50 patients) of the phase I ivuxolimab trial is reported in the paper. Results and caveats for the whole study, not just this receptor: Clonal expansion of both CD4+ and CD8+ blood T cells was observed from baseline to week 6 at doses 0.1 to 3.0 mg/kg. In partial responders in the 0.1-3.0 mg/kg groups, normalized peripheral clonal expansion was found to be among the lowest, especially among CD8+ T cells. Low levels of normalized T-cell clonal expansion were also seen in some patients who did not respond. Antigen specificity was not determined for the clonally expanded peripheral T cells. On average, CD8+ T cells showed more expanded clones than CD4+ T cells after ivuxolimab.

For CDR1 and CDR2, the germline V gene lists SGDLS and YYNGEE. V was cut back by 4 bases and J by 7 bases, leaving a gap of 20 bases between them. The CDR3 numbers 15 residues from cysteine through phenylalanine. The entry retains the CDR3 DNA only, 45 bases that are in frame from base 1. Patients with a history of autoimmune disease or receiving systemic immunosuppression were excluded from the trial. In every dose cohort, peripheral blood was drawn for TCR sequencing at baseline, cycle 4 day 1, and cycle 7 day 1. The samples were drawn from a first-in-human, open-label, multicenter phase I dose-escalation trial of ivuxolimab. The trial enrolled adults with locally advanced or metastatic head and neck squamous cell, hepatocellular, melanoma or renal cell carcinoma. Before TCR sequencing, CD4+ T cells and CD8+ T cells were sorted from peripheral blood as separate populations. For sequencing of the TCRbeta CDR3 region, genomic DNA was extracted from the sorted cells. TCRbeta CDR3 regions were sequenced using the immunoSEQ Assay. As stored in TCRdb, this immuneACCESS dataset retains in-frame rearrangements with V and J assigned. A fraction of the clones does not appear; measured against another copy, unresolved V genes explain less than half of the discrepancy, and the remainder lacks a known reason. This sample holds some 25,000 clones; around 80% were observed only once. 29% of the sample is taken by the ten largest.

The source of this sequence is an adult with an advanced solid tumor such as melanoma, head and neck, liver or kidney cancer. The chain was built from TRBV9 and TRBJ1-2; 5 matching bases give a weak D call of TRBD1. The input for sequencing was CD4+ or CD8+ T cells sorted from blood, taken in a trial of the OX40 agonist ivuxolimab. The DNA sequence is as follows: TGTGCCAGCAGCTTCACTCCGGGGGGAGGCGCTGGCTACACCTTC. Translated, it reads CASSFTPGGGAGYTF.